The 14 T cell receptor beta chains presented below share a single source sample, sequenced in a study of CD8 T cells in Susac syndrome. After extraction with the RNeasy kit, about 0.5 to 1 ug of the RNA was reverse transcribed using random hexamers. One entry per CDR3 protein, called by TCRdb with MiXCR from the immunoSEQ multiplex PCR reads. Among 300,000 to 350,000 distinct CDR3 sequences, under 95% were seen once, and the ten largest hold more than 0.06%. Sequenced: CD4+ T cells from PBMCs. These receptors were obtained from a human donor with multiple sclerosis.

This clonotype showed up just once. The rearrangement uses TRBV27 and TRBJ1-3, with no clear D. The germline V gene has CDR1 MNHEY and CDR2 SMNVEV (reference sequence). The CDR3 length is 14 residues. Trimming shortened V by 7 bases and J by 0 bases, and 10 bases separated the two germline ends. In nucleotides, the CDR3 is TGTGCCAGCAAGTTCCCGGGCTCTGGAAACACCATATATTTT. Translating it yields CASKFPGSGNTIYF.

This chain uses TRBV5-1 with TRBJ2-1; D uncertain. This CDR3 has 13 residues. Germline V gene lookup returns CDR1 SGHRS and CDR2 YFSETQ. V shed 4 bases and J shed 6 bases, with 11 bases lying between them. Here the CDR3 reads CASSLLEPNEQFF. CDR3 coding DNA: TGCGCCAGCAGCCTCTTGGAACCCAATGAGCAGTTCTTC.

The V and J genes are TRBV5-6 and TRBJ1-6; D ambiguous. Germline loops: CDR1 SGHDT, CDR2 YYEEEE. The CDR3 covers 15 residues. V lost 7 bases and J lost 4, with 15 bases in between. CDR3 residues: CASAGRAAYNSPLHF. The CDR3 DNA reads as TGTGCCAGCGCCGGTAGGGCCGCATATAATTCACCCCTCCACTTT.

The chain has TRBV4-3 and TRBJ2-3, with 8 bases identical to TRBD2. Germline assignment: CDR1 LGHNA and CDR2 YSLEER. The CDR3 spans 16 residues. V shed 0 bases, J shed 6 bases, and the junction held 8 bases outside the gene matches. The CDR3 nucleotides read TGCGCCAGCAGCCAAGATAGCGCGGGAGGCATCGATACGCAGTATTTT. The encoded protein is CASSQDSAGGIDTQYF.

The chain links TRBV19 to TRBJ2-5; 10 nucleotides agree with TRBD2. The V gene end was trimmed by 6 bases and the J gene end by 4 bases; junction bases not matched to a gene: 20. The CDR3 is 19 amino acids. Germline CDR1 LNHDA, CDR2 SQIVND (reference sequence). In nucleotides, the CDR3 is TGTGCCAGTAGCTTCCGCGGGCTAGCGGGAGAAATGGGCTTAGAGACCCAGTACTTC. Its protein is CASSFRGLAGEMGLETQYF.

The CDR3 DNA sequence: TGTGCCACTGGCCGGGGCGGGTCCTACAATGAGCAGTTCTTC. Amino acids: CATGRGGSYNEQFF. The V and J genes are TRBV15 and TRBJ2-1; TRBD1 or TRBD2 may be the D gene (5 bases each). The CDR3 contains 14 residues. The germline V gene has CDR1 LNHNV and CDR2 YYDKDF (reference sequence). V lost 9 bases and J 1 base, leaving 13 bases between the germline ends.

V and J are TRBV7-9 and TRBJ2-3; 9 nucleotides agree with TRBD2. J lost 4 bases, V lost 1 base, and 9 bases had no gene match. The germline V gene encodes CDR1 SEHNR and CDR2 FQNEAQ (reference sequence). The CDR3 has 17 residues. CDR3 protein: CASSLDLAGLISDTQYF. As DNA, the CDR3 is TGTGCCAGCAGCTTAGACCTAGCGGGACTTATATCAGATACGCAGTATTTT.

The chain has TRBV9 and TRBJ1-2; 9 positions agree with TRBD1. The V gene end was trimmed by 3 bases and the J gene end by 6 bases; junction bases not matched to a gene: 9. CDR1 is SGDLS and CDR2 is YYNGEE in the germline V gene. The CDR3 loop spans 15 amino acids. The CDR3, as DNA: TGTGCCAGCAGCGCTACCGGGACAGGGATAGATGGCTACACCTTC. Protein: CASSATGTGIDGYTF.

The CDR3 reads CSVETGAGANVLTF. The CDR3, as DNA: TGCAGCGTCGAGACAGGGGCCGGGGCCAACGTCCTGACTTTC. V is TRBV29-1 and J is TRBJ2-6; 8 nucleotides align to TRBD1. V shed 6 bases, J shed 4 bases, and the junction held 5 bases outside the gene matches. The germline V gene has CDR1 SQVTM and CDR2 ANQGSEA. This CDR3 is 14 amino acids long.

This rearrangement joins TRBV5-1 to TRBJ2-1, with D perhaps matching TRBD2 (6 bases). V lost 4 bases and J 6 bases, leaving 14 bases between the germline ends. The CDR3 has 14 amino acids. Looked up from germline, CDR1 is SGHRS and CDR2 is YFSETQ. DNA of the CDR3: TGCGCCAGCAGCCGCCCGGGACTTCCCAATGAGCAGTTCTTC. Translating it yields CASSRPGLPNEQFF.

The chain has TRBV5-1 and TRBJ1-1, with D uncertain. The CDR3 covers 16 residues. The V end lost 0 bases, the J end lost 2 bases, and 14 bases lay between the germline ends. The V gene's germline CDR1 is SGHRS and CDR2 YFSETQ. The CDR3 region is CASSLGGLGHNTEAFF. CDR3 in DNA: TGCGCCAGCAGCTTGGGAGGACTCGGCCATAACACTGAAGCTTTCTTT. Filled out from reference TRBV5-1 and TRBJ1-1, the complete variable domain reads KAGVTQTPRYLIKTRGQQVTLSCSPISGHRSVSWYQQTPGQGLQFLFEYFSETQRNKGNFPGRFSGRQFSNSRSEMNVSTLELGDSALYLCASSLGGLGHNTEAFFGQGTRLTVV.

The rearrangement joins TRBV7-9 to TRBJ1-1; perhaps TRBD1 as D (6 bases). Trimming cost V 10 bases and J 1 base, with 16 bases left between them. Germline V gene sequence: CDR1 SEHNR, CDR2 FQNEAQ (reference sequence). The CDR3 consists of 14 residues. Here the CDR3 DNA reads TGTGCCATCCGCGGGGGGGCCGGGAACACTGAAGCTTTCTTT. It translates to CAIRGGAGNTEAFF. The full variable domain, with the rest looked up from reference TRBV7-9 and TRBJ1-1, is DTGVSQNPRHKITKRGQNVTFRCDPISEHNRLYWYRQTLGQGPEFLTYFQNEAQLEKSRLLSDRFSAERPKGSFSTLEIQRTEQGDSAMYLCAIRGGAGNTEAFFGQGTRLTVV.

J is TRBJ1-1 and V is TRBV10-2; D ambiguous. V was clipped by 8 bases and J by 4 bases, with 17 bases between them. The CDR3 loop spans 14 amino acids. The germline gives CDR1 WSHSY, CDR2 SAAADI. CDR3 DNA: TGCGCCAGCTCTAACGGTGTGATTATCACTGAAGCTTTCTTT. Encoded protein: CASSNGVIITEAFF.

The J gene is TRBJ1-1, the V gene TRBV5-6; D possibly corresponds to TRBD1 (6 bases). The germline gives CDR1 SGHDT, CDR2 YYEEEE. Between the trimmed V and J ends, which lost 4 bases and 9 bases, there was a span of 16 bases. The CDR3 length is 13 residues. CDR3 coding DNA: TGTGCCAGCAGCACGACAGGATCGGGTCAAGCTTTCTTT. Protein sequence: CASSTTGSGQAFF.